This T cell receptor beta chain was identified in a study of cytomegalovirus exposure and HLA in healthy donors. The CDR3 extends over 16 amino acids. Trimming cost V 0 bases and J 4 bases, with 15 bases left between them. CDR1 ENHRY and CDR2 SYGVKD come from the germline V gene. Whole-study findings and limits: With further analysis later on, most CMV-associated TCR beta chains appeared HLA-restricted.

Amplification used 60 Vbeta primers and 13 Jbeta primers. Sequenced by immunoSEQ multiplex PCR; TCRdb stores in-frame clones only, minus some. Here the sample spans about 43,000 clones, roughly half being singletons. Worth noting for this clone: Antigen specificity is unknown.

This receptor was obtained from a man aged 55 to 70 in good health and CMV-seronegative. This rearrangement joins TRBV10-3 to TRBJ1-1, with a tentative D call TRBD1 (5 bases). The material sequenced was PBMCs. In nucleotides, the CDR3 is TGTGCCATCAGTGAGTCTGGGGCCACTGGGGCCACTGAAGCTTTCTTT. Amino acid sequence: CAISESGATGATEAFF.